This TCR beta chain was obtained from a study of blood T cell repertoires in COVID-19. Sequenced by immunoSEQ multiplex PCR; TCRdb stores in-frame clones only, minus some. The data contain 250,000 to 300,000 clones, about 88% of them singletons. With 3 bases removed from V and 10 bases from J, the gap between germline ends came to 25 bases. This CDR3 is 18 amino acids long. CDR1 is LGHNT and CDR2 is FRNRAP in the germline V gene. The genes are TRBV12-5 and TRBJ1-6, with a weak D call TRBD1 (5 bases). This clonotype was sampled from a woman aged 40 to 50 who had recovered from COVID-19. Sample: peripheral blood. The CDR3 here is CASGFRTFGAGGSSPLHF. CDR3 sequence (DNA): TGTGCTAGTGGTTTCCGGACCTTTGGGGCGGGGGGTAGCTCACCCCTCCACTTT.